These 11 T cell receptor beta chains were sequenced from one sample in a study of CD8 T cells in Susac syndrome. Random hexamers were used to reverse transcribe an amount of roughly 0.45 to 1 ug RNA. TCRdb re-derived calls from the immunoSEQ multiplex PCR reads in MiXCR, one entry per CDR3 protein. This sample yields approximately 110,000 distinct CDR3 sequences, of which around 95% are seen a single time; 0.087% belongs to the top ten. The specimen was CD4+ T cells from PBMCs. These receptors all come from a human donor in good health.

The chain carries TRBV23-1 and TRBJ2-3, with 9 bases identical to TRBD1. TRBV23-1 is filed as an ORF, its function uncertain. The V gene end was trimmed by 4 bases and the J gene end by 2 bases; junction bases not matched to a gene: 10. The CDR3 loop spans 17 amino acids. CDR3 sequence (DNA): TGCGCCAGCAGTCGTGATAAGACAGGGGGAAACACAGATACGCAGTATTTT. Translation: CASSRDKTGGNTDTQYF.

The gene calls are TRBV5-4 and TRBJ2-2; 11 bases are shared with TRBD2. CDR3 length equals 16 residues. V lost 4 bases and J lost 0; bases outside the gene matches: 2. Germline loops: CDR1 SGHNT, CDR2 YYREEE (reference sequence). CDR3 sequence: CASSKGLAANTGELFF. Here the CDR3 DNA reads TGTGCCAGCAGCAAGGGACTAGCGGCGAACACCGGGGAGCTGTTTTTT.

The chain couples TRBV4-1 to TRBJ2-1, with TRBD2 matching 12 bases. The CDR3 extends over 17 amino acids. Germline CDR1 reads MGHRA; CDR2 reads YSYEKL. V was pared by 0 bases and J by 7 bases, with 7 bases of the junction left unmatched. CDR3 sequence reads: CASSQDRGTSGLNEQFF. In nucleotides, the CDR3 is TGCGCCAGCAGCCAAGATAGAGGGACTAGCGGGTTAAATGAGCAGTTCTTC.

This chain links TRBV29-1 with TRBJ2-3; no clear D gene. Trimming stripped 1 base from V and 0 bases from J, with 8 bases between. The CDR3 covers 14 residues. The germline CDR1 and CDR2 sequences are SQVTM and ANQGSEA. The CDR3 region has the DNA TGCAGCGTTGAAGTAGGGTTCAGCACAGATACGCAGTATTTT. Protein product: CSVEVGFSTDTQYF.

The chain couples TRBV12-3 or TRBV12-4 to TRBJ2-7; D is possibly TRBD2 (6 bases). CDR3 length: 15 amino acids. Deletions cut 6 bases from V and 0 bases from J, with 15 bases between. The CDR3 bases are TGTGCCAGCAGCTCGCTAGCGAGGAGCTCCTACGAGCAGTACTTC. This codes for CASSSLARSSYEQYF.

CDR3 in amino acids: CASSLRDTPYEQYF. CDR3 bases: TGCGCCAGCAGTCTGCGGGACACGCCTTACGAGCAGTACTTC. The chain links TRBV5-1 to TRBJ2-7; D may correspond to TRBD1 or TRBD2 (6 bases each). Between the trimmed V and J ends, which lost 5 bases and 4 bases, there was a span of 16 bases. CDR1 is SGHRS, CDR2 YFSETQ, per germline. The CDR3 is made up of 14 amino acids. Complete variable domain (other parts from reference TRBV5-1 and TRBJ2-7): KAGVTQTPRYLIKTRGQQVTLSCSPISGHRSVSWYQQTPGQGLQFLFEYFSETQRNKGNFPGRFSGRQFSNSRSEMNVSTLELGDSALYLCASSLRDTPYEQYFGPGTRLTVT.

V gene TRBV5-1 combines with J gene TRBJ1-2, with TRBD1 matching 9 bases. J was trimmed by 7 bases and V by 0 bases; bases with no gene match: 4. Germline CDR1 is SGHRS and CDR2 is YFSETQ. The CDR3 consists of 14 residues. The CDR3 DNA reads TGCGCCAGCAGCTTGGGCCGGGACAGGGCTGGCTACACCTTC. It yields the protein CASSLGRDRAGYTF.

This chain joins TRBV20-1 and TRBJ1-4; 10 bases map to TRBD1. Germline CDR1 reads DFQATT; CDR2 reads SNEGSKA (reference sequence). After removal of 0 bases from V and 5 bases from J, the junction contained 3 bases not matched to a gene. The CDR3 has 15 amino acids. CDR3: CSARDTGQGNEKLFF. CDR3 nucleotide sequence: TGCAGTGCTAGAGATACGGGACAGGGGAATGAAAAACTGTTTTTT.

The chain joins TRBV30 to TRBJ1-5; 9 nucleotides line up with TRBD1. J gave up 5 bases and V 2 bases, and 10 bases lay outside the gene matches. The CDR3 is made up of 16 amino acids. In germline, CDR1 is GTSNPN, CDR2 SVGIG (reference sequence). The CDR3 spells CAWSRTGGLLDQPQHF. The CDR3, as DNA: TGTGCCTGGAGTAGAACAGGGGGCTTATTGGATCAGCCCCAGCATTTT.

The chain's CDR3 is CASSLAPPAGEQYF. CDR3 DNA sequence: TGCGCCAGCAGCTTGGCCCCTCCCGCGGGTGAGCAGTACTTC. V gene TRBV5-1 combines with J gene TRBJ2-7, with a possible D match to TRBD2 (5 bases). Between the trimmed V and J ends, which lost 0 bases and 7 bases, there was a span of 14 bases. The CDR3 is 14 amino acids. From germline, CDR1 is SGHRS and CDR2 YFSETQ.

V and J are TRBV6-5 and TRBJ2-2; D may be TRBD1 (6 bases). The germline V gene has CDR1 MNHEY and CDR2 SVGAGI. CDR3 length: 17 amino acids. Trimming left V 0 bases short and J 6 bases short, with 17 bases between. The CDR3, as DNA: TGTGCCAGCAGTTACTCGGAGGCACAGGGTCGGGCCGGGGAGCTGTTTTTT. Translating it yields CASSYSEAQGRAGELFF.